This TCR beta chain was sequenced for a study of identical twins. This clonotype was counted between two and nine times. Antigen specificity is unknown. Whole-study results and caveats: Abundant cord blood beta clonotypes carried fewer insertions; memory repertoires showed none.

A single record per CDR3 protein comes from TCRdb applying MiXCR to the 5' RACE reads. The sample shows around 650,000 distinct CDR3 sequences, 7.1% of them seen only once. After removal of 8 bases from V and 7 bases from J, the junction contained 8 bases not matched to a gene. Germline assignment: CDR1 SNHLY and CDR2 FYNNEI. CDR3 size: 14 residues. Separately, the same data were catalogued under a study of yellow fever vaccine responses in identical twins.

The source is a woman aged 18 to 35 in good health. The sequenced sample consisted of PBMCs. The chain recombines TRBV2 with TRBJ2-1; TRBD2 aligns across 10 bases. The DNA for the CDR3 is TGTGCCAGCGTGGGACTAGCGTCCGGAAATGAGCAGTTCTTC. This codes for CASVGLASGNEQFF.